This T cell receptor (beta chain) appears in the sequencing data of a study of cytomegalovirus exposure and HLA in healthy donors. Study details: There were fewer than 130 million unique TCR beta sequences, drawn from approximately 180 million T cells, in an earlier analysis.

Study findings and constraints: Based on reports, TCR beta sequences accurately predicted HLA-A and HLA-B alleles for most subjects. The productive fraction for most TCR beta V segments was about 87% or about 30% in an earlier analysis.

The PCR employed 60 Vbeta primers together with 13 Jbeta primers. Some clones are missing from TCRdb's copy, which holds only in-frame ones; the method was immunoSEQ multiplex PCR. The table includes about 170,000 clones, less than 80% detected once. With regard to this clone: The antigen is undetermined.

The germline V and J ends were trimmed by 1 base and 0 bases, with 14 bases remaining between them. The CDR3 has 17 amino acids. The V gene's germline CDR1 is LNHNV and CDR2 YYDKDF (reference sequence). The source of this sequence is a man in his forties or fifties in good health and CMV-seronegative. V usage is TRBV15 and J usage is TRBJ2-3; maybe TRBD1 (6 bases). What was sequenced was PBMCs. The DNA for the CDR3 is TGTGCCACCAGCAGAGGGGGGTCAGGGGTCAGCACAGATACGCAGTATTTT. Residues: CATSRGGSGVSTDTQYF.